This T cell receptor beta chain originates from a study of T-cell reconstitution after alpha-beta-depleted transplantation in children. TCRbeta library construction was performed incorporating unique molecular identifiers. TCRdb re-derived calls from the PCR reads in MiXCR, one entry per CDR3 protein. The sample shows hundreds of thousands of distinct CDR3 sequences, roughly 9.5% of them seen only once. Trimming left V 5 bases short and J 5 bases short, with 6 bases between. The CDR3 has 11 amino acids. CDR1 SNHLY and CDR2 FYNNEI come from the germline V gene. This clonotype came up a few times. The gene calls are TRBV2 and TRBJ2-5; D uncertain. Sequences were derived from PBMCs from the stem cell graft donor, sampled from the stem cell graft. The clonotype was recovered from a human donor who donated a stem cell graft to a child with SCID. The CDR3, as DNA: TGTGCCAGCAGTACCCCGGAGACCCAGTACTTC. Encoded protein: CASSTPETQYF.